Listed below are T cell receptor beta chains from one sample, sequenced in a study of radiotherapy plus CTLA-4 blockade in lung cancer. Sequencing was performed with immunoSEQ multiplex PCR; in TCRdb, only in-frame clones are kept and a portion is missing. The sample contains tens of thousands of clones, 72% of which appear only once. The sequencing used peripheral blood, collected from a patient treated with radiotherapy plus ipilimumab. Receptor source: a human donor with non-small cell lung cancer who had stable disease on radiotherapy plus ipilimumab. Both conserved end residues are part of each CDR3. A D gene is named only where the DNA matches it firmly. The size of a clone is reported for some rows only, either as once, few or many, or as a class for expanded clones.

TRBV6-1,NA,NA,TRBJ1-3,16,CASSEAGHTSGNTIYF,TGTGCCAGCAGTGAAGCCGGACATACCTCTGGAAACACCATATATTTT
TRBV5-1,TRBD1,NA,TRBJ1-1,18,CASSLTTGQGALGTEAFF,TGCGCCAGCAGCCTAACAACCGGACAGGGGGCGCTGGGCACTGAAGCTTTCTTT
TRBV5-4,NA,NA,TRBJ1-6,15,CASSLRGSYNSPLHF,TGTGCCAGCAGCTTAAGGGGCTCCTATAATTCACCCCTCCACTTT
TRBV4-1,TRBD1,NA,TRBJ1-5,18,CASSHTLGQGVSGQPQHF,TGCGCCAGCAGCCACACACTCGGACAGGGTGTATCGGGTCAGCCCCAGCATTTT
TRBV6-1,TRBD2,NA,TRBJ2-3,15,CASSELAGGGDTQYF,TGTGCCAGCAGTGAACTAGCGGGGGGCGGGGATACGCAGTATTTT
TRBV4-1,NA,NA,TRBJ2-5,14,CASSQGGKQETQYF,TGCGCCAGCAGCCAAGGCGGGAAGCAAGAGACCCAGTACTTC
TRBV19,NA,NA,TRBJ1-2,15,CASKTAGGLNYGYTF,TGTGCCAGTAAAACGGCCGGGGGTTTGAACTATGGCTACACCTTC
TRBV19,NA,NA,TRBJ1-5,16,CASSIDLQGSNQPQHF,TGTGCCAGTAGTATAGACCTACAGGGCAGCAATCAGCCCCAGCATTTT
TRBV6-4,NA,NA,TRBJ1-2,12,CASSEGSYGYTF,TGTGCCAGCAGTGAGGGGAGCTATGGCTACACCTTC
TRBV27,TRBD2,few,TRBJ2-1,15,CASSLRWTSLNEQFF,TGTGCCAGCAGTTTACGTTGGACTAGCCTTAATGAGCAGTTCTTC
TRBV21-1,NA,NA,TRBJ1-5,16,CASSQCGTGDNQPQHF,TGTGCCAGCAGCCAGTGTGGGACAGGAGATAATCAGCCCCAGCATTTT
TRBV2,TRBD1,NA,TRBJ2-3,14,CAVNRDRSADTQYF,TGTGCCGTCAACCGGGACAGAAGCGCAGATACGCAGTATTTT
TRBV23-1,TRBD1,NA,TRBJ2-1,14,CASTRTGAHNEQFF,TGCGCCAGCACCAGGACAGGGGCGCACAATGAGCAGTTCTTC
TRBV27,NA,once,TRBJ1-1,12,CASSLHTGEAFF,TGTGCCAGCAGTTTACATACCGGTGAAGCTTTCTTT
TRBV4-1,NA,NA,TRBJ2-3,16,CASSQDLPRETDTQYF,TGCGCCAGCAGCCAAGATCTTCCGCGGGAAACAGATACGCAGTATTTT
TRBV5-6,NA,NA,TRBJ1-2,12,CASTQGGAAYTF,TGTGCCAGCACTCAAGGCGGGGCGGCCTACACCTTC
TRBV5-1,TRBD1,NA,TRBJ2-2,19,CASSLGRLDRGRNTGELFF,TGCGCCAGCAGCTTGGGGCGCCTGGACAGGGGGCGGAACACCGGGGAGCTGTTTTTT